The rows below give T cell receptor beta chains drawn from one sample of a study of long-term antiretroviral therapy in people with HIV. Measured with immunoSEQ multiplex PCR; TCRdb has only the in-frame clones, and not every one. The top ten hold roughly 13% of the sample, which has about 18,000 clones, around 84% seen once. The sequenced sample was unsorted PBMCs, obtained 0.3 years after starting antiretroviral therapy. All receptors derive from a woman between 50 and 59 years old with HIV. CDR3s include the opening cysteine and the closing phenylalanine or tryptophan. D genes are given only for firm matches. The size field is filled for only some rows; it gives once, few, many or a size class.

>.|.|TRBV7-2|TRBJ1-1
CASSFLQGKNTEAFF
TGTGCCAGCAGCTTTCTGCAGGGGAAGAACACTGAAGCTTTCTTT
>.|.|TRBV25-1|TRBJ1-1
CASSGRDTTLNTEAFF
TGTGCCAGCAGTGGGCGGGACACCACGTTGAACACTGAAGCTTTCTTT
>TRBD1|few|TRBV7-9|TRBJ1-6
CASSLTRDRTSPLHF
TGTGCCAGCAGCTTGACGCGGGACAGAACATCACCCCTCCACTTT
>.|once|TRBV29-1|TRBJ2-3
CSVGQGSTDTQYF
TGCAGCGTTGGGCAGGGGAGCACAGATACGCAGTATTTT
>TRBD2|once|TRBV27|TRBJ2-1
CASSSRGSGLAGGRSYNEQFF
TGTGCCAGCAGCTCAAGGGGGTCCGGACTAGCGGGGGGCCGCTCCTACAATGAGCAGTTCTTC
>.|.|TRBV27|TRBJ1-1
CASGPDGNTEAFF
TGTGCCAGCGGTCCGGACGGAAACACTGAAGCTTTCTTT
>TRBD2|.|TRBV5-1|TRBJ2-5
CASSLNLAGRQETQYF
TGCGCCAGCAGCTTAAATCTAGCGGGGCGCCAAGAGACCCAGTACTTC
>.|.|TRBV7-9|TRBJ2-3
CASSFSVGLSPGDTQYF
TGTGCCAGCAGCTTCAGCGTCGGACTTAGCCCTGGGGATACGCAGTATTTT
>TRBD2|.|TRBV27|TRBJ2-3
CASSLTGGDTQYF
TGTGCCAGCAGTTTGACGGGAGGAGATACGCAGTATTTT
>.|.|TRBV11-1|TRBJ2-5
CASSLSAREETQYF
TGTGCCAGCAGCTTATCCGCCAGGGAAGAGACCCAGTACTTC
>.|.|TRBV7-2|TRBJ1-4
CASSPGGGVKVRLFF
TGTGCCAGCAGCCCCGGTGGGGGGGTTAAGGTTAGACTGTTTTTT
>.|.|TRBV6-5|TRBJ2-1
CASSRQGGYNEQFF
TGTGCCAGCAGTCGACAGGGAGGGTACAATGAGCAGTTCTTC
>.|.|TRBV19|TRBJ1-2
CASITAGQQVGYTF
TGTGCCAGTATCACGGCAGGACAGCAAGTTGGCTACACCTTC
>TRBD1|.|TRBV5-1|TRBJ1-2
CASRFRTGESYTF
TGCGCCAGCAGGTTTCGGACAGGGGAGAGCTACACCTTC
>.|few|TRBV4-1|TRBJ1-1
CASSLRDFTGNTEAFF
TGCGCCAGCAGCCTACGCGATTTTACGGGGAACACTGAAGCTTTCTTT
>TRBD1|.|TRBV6-6|TRBJ2-1
CASRTGQGYNEQFF
TGTGCCAGCAGGACGGGACAGGGATACAATGAGCAGTTCTTC
>.|.|TRBV2|TRBJ1-1
CASSDPVNTEAFF
TGTGCCAGCAGTGACCCGGTCAACACTGAAGCTTTCTTT
>.|once|TRBV14|TRBJ2-6
CASSGRQPGFSGANVLTF
TGTGCCAGCAGCGGACGACAGCCAGGCTTCTCTGGGGCCAACGTCCTGACTTTC
>TRBD1|.|TRBV5-4|TRBJ1-5
CASSLEGGGQPQHF
TGTGCCAGCAGCTTGGAAGGGGGCGGGCAGCCCCAGCATTTT
>.|.|TRBV14|TRBJ1-1
CASSHVGGETEAFF
TGTGCCAGCAGCCATGTAGGGGGAGAGACTGAAGCTTTCTTT
>TRBD1|.|TRBV9|TRBJ1-3
CASSVGTGSGNTIYF
TGTGCCAGCAGCGTAGGGACAGGCTCTGGAAACACCATATATTTT
>.|.|TRBV29-1|TRBJ1-1
CSGEGGTLTFNTEAFF
TGCAGCGGGGAAGGGGGAACACTGACGTTCAACACTGAAGCTTTCTTT
>.|.|TRBV19|TRBJ1-2
CASSPGGYGYGYTF
TGTGCCAGTAGTCCTGGGGGTTACGGCTATGGCTACACCTTC
>.|.|TRBV5-8|TRBJ1-6
CASSSQRGNSPLHF
TGTGCCAGCAGCTCCCAGAGAGGGAATTCACCCCTCCACTTT